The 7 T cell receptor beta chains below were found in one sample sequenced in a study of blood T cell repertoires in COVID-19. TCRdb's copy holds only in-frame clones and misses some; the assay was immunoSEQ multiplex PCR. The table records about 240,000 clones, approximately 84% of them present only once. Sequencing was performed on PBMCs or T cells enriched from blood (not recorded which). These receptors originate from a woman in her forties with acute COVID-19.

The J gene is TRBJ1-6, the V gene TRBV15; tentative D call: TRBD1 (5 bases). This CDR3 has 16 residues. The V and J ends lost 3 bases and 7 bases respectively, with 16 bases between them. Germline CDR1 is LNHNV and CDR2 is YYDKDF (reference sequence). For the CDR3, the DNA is TGTGCCACCAGCAGCGACCAGGGTATCCGCAATTCACCCCTCCACTTT. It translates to CATSSDQGIRNSPLHF.

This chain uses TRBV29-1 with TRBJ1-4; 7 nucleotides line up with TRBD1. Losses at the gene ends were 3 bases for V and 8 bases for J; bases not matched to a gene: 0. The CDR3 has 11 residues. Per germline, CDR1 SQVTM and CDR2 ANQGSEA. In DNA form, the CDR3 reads TGCAGCGTTGAGACAGGGGAAAAACTGTTTTTT. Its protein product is CSVETGEKLFF. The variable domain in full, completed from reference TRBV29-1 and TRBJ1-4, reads SAVISQKPSRDICQRGTSLTIQCQVDSQVTMMFWYRQQPGQSLTLIATANQGSEATYESGFVIDKFPISRPNLTFSTLTVSNMSPEDSSIYLCSVETGEKLFFGSGTQLSVL.

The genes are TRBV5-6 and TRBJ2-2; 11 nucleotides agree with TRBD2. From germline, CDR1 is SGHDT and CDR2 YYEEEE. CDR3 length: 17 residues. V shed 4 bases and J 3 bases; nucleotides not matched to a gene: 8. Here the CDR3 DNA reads TGTGCCAGCAGCCTGGTTGGGACTAGCGGCTACACCGGGGAGCTGTTTTTT. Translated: CASSLVGTSGYTGELFF.

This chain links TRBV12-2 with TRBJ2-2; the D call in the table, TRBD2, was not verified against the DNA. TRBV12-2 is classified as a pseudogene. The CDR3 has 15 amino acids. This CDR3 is CASRLDETNTGELFF. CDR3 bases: TGTGCAAGTCGCTTAGACGAGACGAACACCGGGGAGCTGTTTTTT.

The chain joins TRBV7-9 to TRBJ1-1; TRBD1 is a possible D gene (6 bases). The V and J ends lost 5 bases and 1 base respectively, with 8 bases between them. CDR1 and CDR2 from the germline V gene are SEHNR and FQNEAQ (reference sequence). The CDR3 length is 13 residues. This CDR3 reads CASSQGTNTEAFF. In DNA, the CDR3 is TGTGCCAGCAGCCAGGGGACGAACACTGAAGCTTTCTTT.

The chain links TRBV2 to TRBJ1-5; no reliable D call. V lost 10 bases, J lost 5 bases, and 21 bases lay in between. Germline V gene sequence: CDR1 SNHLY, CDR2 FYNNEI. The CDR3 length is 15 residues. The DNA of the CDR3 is TGTGCCATCGGGTCAGTAGAATTGGGTCATCAGCCCCAGCATTTT. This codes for CAIGSVELGHQPQHF. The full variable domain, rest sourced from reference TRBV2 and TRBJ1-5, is EPEVTQTPSHQVTQMGQEVILRCVPISNHLYFYWYRQILGQKVEFLVSFYNNEISEKSEIFDDQFSVERPDGSNFTLKIRSTKLEDSAMYFCAIGSVELGHQPQHFGDGTRLSIL.

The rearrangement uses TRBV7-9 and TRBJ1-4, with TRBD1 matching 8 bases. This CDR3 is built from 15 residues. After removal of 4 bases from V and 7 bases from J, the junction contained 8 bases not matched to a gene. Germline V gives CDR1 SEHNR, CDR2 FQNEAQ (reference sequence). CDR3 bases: TGTGCCAGCAGCTCCGGACAGGGTGTGGGTGAAAAACTGTTTTTT. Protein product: CASSSGQGVGEKLFF.